The 3 T cell receptor beta chains in this list originate from one sample, sequenced in a study of cytomegalovirus exposure and HLA in healthy donors. The PCR employed 60 Vbeta primers together with 13 Jbeta primers. Only in-frame clones appear in the TCRdb table, and some are missing; sequencing was by immunoSEQ multiplex PCR. The table has about 190,000 clones, 60% to 80% seen once. The sequenced sample consisted of PBMCs. The source is a woman in her twenties or thirties in good health and CMV-seropositive.

Of note for this clone: This sample also contains other DNA sequences that code for the same CDR3. The gene calls are TRBV5-1 and TRBJ2-1; D gene uncertain. The CDR3 consists of 13 residues. Per germline, CDR1 SGHRS and CDR2 YFSETQ. Trimming took 1 base from V and 4 from J, leaving 6 bases between them. The CDR3 DNA is TGCGCCAGCAGCTTGTCGAGTTACAATGAGCAGTTCTTC. It yields the protein CASSLSSYNEQFF.

The gene calls are TRBV5-4 and TRBJ2-7; 7 bases are a match to TRBD2. Germline V CDR1 and CDR2: SGHNT, YYREEE (reference sequence). The CDR3 loop spans 15 amino acids. Losses at the gene ends were 4 bases for V and 0 bases for J; bases not matched to a gene: 7. The CDR3 sequence is CASSRPAGSSYEQYF. The CDR3 DNA reads as TGTGCCAGCAGCCGCCCAGCGGGAAGCTCCTACGAGCAGTACTTC.

This clone was picked up a small number of times. The chain couples TRBV19 to TRBJ2-7; TRBD1 matches 10 bases. The trim removed 5 bases at V and 6 bases at J, leaving 10 bases unmatched. This CDR3 is 15 amino acids long. Germline loops: CDR1 LNHDA, CDR2 SQIVND (reference sequence). CDR3 sequence: CASSAPGTGVFEQYF. Written as DNA, the CDR3 is TGTGCCAGTAGTGCCCCCGGGACAGGGGTGTTCGAGCAGTACTTC.